This T cell receptor beta chain was observed in a study of T cell responses to AZD1222 COVID-19 vaccine. Assay: immunoSEQ multiplex PCR; the TCRdb copy retains only in-frame clones and omits some. The sample carries fewer than 200,000 clones, roughly 88% recorded once. The specimen comprised peripheral blood, sampled 28 days after the second AZD1222 dose. This receptor was obtained from an adult who received the AZD1222 COVID-19 vaccine.

The chain's CDR3 is CASSLPGLAGKEQYF. The CDR3 nucleotides read TGTGCCAGCAGTTTACCGGGACTAGCGGGGAAGGAGCAGTACTTC. The chain carries TRBV6-5 and TRBJ2-7, with TRBD2 identical over 13 bases. CDR1 MNHEY and CDR2 SVGAGI come from the germline V gene. The CDR3 contains 15 residues. V shed 4 bases and J 7 bases; nucleotides not matched to a gene: 7.